The 20 T cell receptor beta chains presented below share a single source sample, sequenced in a study of blood T cell repertoires in COVID-19. Produced via immunoSEQ multiplex PCR; TCRdb's table is partial and in-frame only. The data contain about 170,000 clones, approximately 91% of them singletons. Sequenced material: PBMCs or T cells enriched from blood (not recorded which). These receptors were taken from a young woman who had recovered from COVID-19.

The chain carries TRBV28 and TRBJ2-5, with D possibly TRBD2 on 5 matching bases. Trimming removed 5 bases from V and 9 bases from J, with 13 bases in between. Per germline, CDR1 MDHEN and CDR2 SYDVKM. There are 12 residues in the CDR3. This CDR3 is CASSILGEAQYF. The CDR3 DNA follows: TGTGCCAGCAGTATACTAGGTGAGGCCCAGTACTTC.

The genes are TRBV7-2 and TRBJ2-3; the match to TRBD2 covers 10 bases. Germline CDR1 reads SGHTA; CDR2 reads FQGNSA. After removal of 5 bases from V and 4 bases from J, the junction contained 15 bases not matched to a gene. The CDR3 extends over 18 amino acids. The CDR3 DNA sequence: TGTGCCAGCAGCCTCAATCGGGGAAGCGGGAGGGCCCCAGATACGCAGTATTTT. Translated, it gives CASSLNRGSGRAPDTQYF. Filled out from reference TRBV7-2 and TRBJ2-3, the complete variable domain reads GAGVSQSPSNKVTEKGKDVELRCDPISGHTALYWYRQSLGQGLEFLIYFQGNSAPDKSGLPSDRFSAERTGGSVSTLTIQRTQQEDSAVYLCASSLNRGSGRAPDTQYFGPGTRLTVL.

The rearrangement links TRBV3-1 (or the pseudogene TRBV3-2) to TRBJ2-7; possible D gene TRBD2, 6 bases. CDR1 LGHDT and CDR2 YNNKEL come from the germline V gene (reference sequence). Between the trimmed V and J ends, which lost 2 bases and 3 bases, there was a span of 14 bases. This CDR3 region has 15 residues. CDR3 sequence: CASSQLRLDRYEQYF. CDR3 nucleotide sequence: TGTGCCAGCAGCCAACTACGACTAGACCGCTACGAGCAGTACTTC.

The chain is built from TRBV5-4 and TRBJ2-1, with 8 bases lining up with TRBD2. The V segment lost 0 bases and the J segment 7 bases; nucleotides outside the gene matches: 6. Germline V gene lookup returns CDR1 SGHNT and CDR2 YYREEE (reference sequence). The CDR3 covers 15 residues. CDR3 DNA sequence: TGTGCCAGCAGCTTGGCTAGCGGGTATTTTAATGAGCAGTTCTTC. As protein: CASSLASGYFNEQFF.

Here the CDR3 DNA reads TGTGCCAGCAGCCCTACTAGCGGGGGCTACGAGCAGTACTTC. Translated, it gives CASSPTSGGYEQYF. The chain joins TRBV27 to TRBJ2-7; the match to TRBD2 covers 11 bases. The CDR3 totals 14 residues. V gave up 6 bases and J gave up 3 bases; unmatched junction bases: 4. Germline V gene data show CDR1 as MNHEY and CDR2 as SMNVEV (reference sequence).

This clone was counted a single time. V is TRBV7-9 and J is TRBJ2-4, with TRBD2 matching 7 bases. The germline V gene has CDR1 SEHNR and CDR2 FQNEAQ (reference sequence). The junction had 15 bases not matched to a gene; V was cut back by 5 bases and J by 2 bases. The CDR3 sequence is 18 residues long. The CDR3 DNA reads as TGTGCCAGCAGCCACCCTCGCGCGGGAGTTGAAACCAAAAACATTCAGTACTTC. Residues: CASSHPRAGVETKNIQYF.

V is TRBV2 and J is TRBJ1-4; 7 bases line up with TRBD1. V shed 8 bases, J shed 7 bases, and the junction held 7 bases outside the gene matches. Germline CDR1 SNHLY, CDR2 FYNNEI. The CDR3 totals 13 residues. CDR3 nucleotide sequence: TGTGCCAGCCGAGGGGGCGAGGGTGAAAAACTGTTTTTT. This encodes CASRGGEGEKLFF.

The rearrangement links TRBV28 to TRBJ1-1, with TRBD1 matching over 8 bases. The V segment lost 3 bases and the J segment 0 bases; nucleotides outside the gene matches: 6. The CDR3 consists of 16 residues. Germline V gives CDR1 MDHEN, CDR2 SYDVKM. The DNA for the CDR3 is TGTGCCAGCAGTTTTGTCAGGGGGCTTGTGAACACTGAAGCTTTCTTT. Translation gives CASSFVRGLVNTEAFF.

The gene calls are TRBV4-1 and TRBJ1-5, with D possibly being TRBD1 (6 bases). Deletions cut 3 bases from V and 2 bases from J, with 11 bases between. The CDR3 length is 15 residues. Germline assignment: CDR1 MGHRA and CDR2 YSYEKL. CDR3 protein: CASSHRGGGNQPQHF. Here the CDR3 DNA reads TGCGCCAGCAGCCACCGAGGGGGGGGCAATCAGCCCCAGCATTTT.

The chain joins TRBV6-1 to TRBJ2-5; a weak D match, TRBD2 (5 bases). V was shortened by 2 bases and J by 5 bases, with 12 bases between the two germline ends. The germline V gene has CDR1 MNHNS and CDR2 SASEGT. CDR3 length equals 14 residues. CDR3 sequence (DNA): TGTGCCAGCAGTGAATCCGGGGTTCTGGAGACCCAGTACTTC. Residues: CASSESGVLETQYF.

The chain uses TRBV24-1 and TRBJ2-3, with 7 bases that match TRBD2. This CDR3 region has 14 residues. Trimming removed 3 bases from V and 3 bases from J; junction bases left unmatched: 2. Germline CDR1 reads KGHDR; CDR2 reads SFDVKD. CDR3 amino acids: CATSDRDYTDTQYF. In DNA, the CDR3 is TGTGCCACCAGTGATCGGGACTATACAGATACGCAGTATTTT.

This clone was observed once. The rearrangement joins TRBV9 to TRBJ2-3; 16 nucleotides match TRBD2. The germline CDR1 and CDR2 sequences are SGDLS and YYNGEE. The V gene end was trimmed by 4 bases and the J gene end by 9 bases; junction bases not matched to a gene: 11. The CDR3 is made up of 17 amino acids. The CDR3 DNA reads TGTGCCAGCAGCTTGGGACTAGCGGGAGGGCCTCTCGGCACGCAGTATTTT. It is translated as CASSLGLAGGPLGTQYF.

The chain recombines TRBV10-3 with TRBJ2-5; D gene unclear. The CDR3 is 14 residues long. Trimming stripped 6 bases from V and 0 bases from J, with 11 bases between. Germline CDR1 reads ENHRY; CDR2 reads SYGVKD. The CDR3 protein is CAISHGGDQETQYF. The CDR3 DNA follows: TGTGCCATCAGCCATGGCGGCGACCAAGAGACCCAGTACTTC.

The V and J genes are TRBV21-1 and TRBJ2-1; the D call in the table, TRBD2, was not verified against the DNA. TRBV21-1 is a documented pseudogene. The length of the CDR3 is 19 residues. CDR3 residues: CASSKASRFLLAGLEEQFF. In DNA form, the CDR3 reads TGTGCCAGCAGCAAAGCTTCTCGTTTTTTACTAGCGGGTTTAGAAGAGCAGTTCTTC.

The gene calls are TRBV18 and TRBJ1-2; perhaps TRBD1 as D (5 bases). The CDR3 is made up of 15 amino acids. CDR1 is KGHSH and CDR2 is LQKENI in the germline V gene. Trimming removed 3 bases from V and 1 base from J, with 12 bases in between. CDR3 residues: CASSPQGALNYGYTF. CDR3 coding DNA: TGTGCCAGCTCACCCCAAGGGGCCCTTAACTATGGCTACACCTTC.

The rearrangement joins TRBV25-1 to TRBJ2-1; 10 bases align to TRBD2. CDR1 and CDR2 from the germline V gene are MGHDK and SYGVNS. The J segment lost 7 bases and the V segment lost 1 base, leaving 4 bases of the junction unmatched. The CDR3 contains 15 residues. The CDR3 sequence: CASSELGSGRNEQFF. DNA for the CDR3: TGTGCCAGCAGTGAATTAGGTAGCGGGAGGAATGAGCAGTTCTTC.

The chain is built from TRBV7-2 and TRBJ1-2; D unclear. The V and J ends lost 1 base and 8 bases respectively, with 14 bases between them. The germline V gene encodes CDR1 SGHTA and CDR2 FQGNSA. The CDR3 covers 14 residues. The CDR3 DNA follows: TGTGCCAGCAGCTTAGACAGTACCGGAGGAGGCTACACCTTC. Translation gives CASSLDSTGGGYTF.

The rearrangement uses TRBV5-6 and TRBJ2-7; 10 nucleotides line up with TRBD1. The V gene's germline CDR1 is SGHDT and CDR2 YYEEEE. Trimming cost V 4 bases and J 7 bases; bases outside gene matches: 11. This CDR3 has 15 residues. The CDR3 region is CASSALSGQGREQYF. CDR3 nucleotides: TGTGCCAGCAGCGCCCTTTCGGGACAGGGGCGGGAGCAGTACTTC.

The chain is built from TRBV7-2 and TRBJ2-1, with TRBD1 matching 8 bases. This CDR3 has 15 residues. The germline V gene encodes CDR1 SGHTA and CDR2 FQGNSA. The V segment lost 2 bases and the J segment 10 bases; nucleotides outside the gene matches: 10. The CDR3 here is CASSLRSQGAREQFF. The CDR3 region has the DNA TGTGCCAGCAGCTTACGTTCCCAGGGGGCGCGGGAGCAGTTCTTC. Complete variable domain (other parts from reference TRBV7-2 and TRBJ2-1): GAGVSQSPSNKVTEKGKDVELRCDPISGHTALYWYRQSLGQGLEFLIYFQGNSAPDKSGLPSDRFSAERTGGSVSTLTIQRTQQEDSAVYLCASSLRSQGAREQFFGPGTRLTVL.

This chain links TRBV28 with TRBJ1-2, with 7 nucleotides matching TRBD1. V gave up 7 bases and J gave up 4 bases; unmatched junction bases: 18. The CDR3 extends over 17 amino acids. CDR1 is MDHEN, CDR2 SYDVKM, per germline. Written as DNA, the CDR3 is TGTGCCAGCATCGCCCCCCCGGGACAGCAAATAGTCTATGGCTACACCTTC. Its protein product is CASIAPPGQQIVYGYTF.